Below are 23 T cell receptor beta chains sequenced from a single sample in a study of PD-1 blockade in classical Hodgkin lymphoma. As to time point: cycle 4 day 1 (C4D1), after five to seven weeks of nivolumab. Brentuximab vedotin exposure varied, and every patient relapsed after autologous stem cell transplantation. Profiled with immunoSEQ multiplex PCR; TCRdb holds only in-frame clones, not every one. The profile shows roughly 21,000 clones, approximately 85% of them singletons. The sample was peripheral blood mononuclear cells (PBMCs), taken before the fourth cycle of nivolumab. The receptors shown here come from a human donor with classical Hodgkin lymphoma.

V gene TRBV28 combines with J gene TRBJ1-6, with unresolved D. The germline V and J ends were trimmed by 6 bases and 0 bases, with 18 bases remaining between them. The CDR3 contains 18 residues. From germline, CDR1 is MDHEN and CDR2 SYDVKM. Here the CDR3 DNA reads TGTGCCAGCAGGAAGAAGGGTCCCTTCTTCTCCTATAATTCACCCCTCCACTTT. It yields the protein CASRKKGPFFSYNSPLHF.

By share, this clone ranks as medium-sized. The J gene is TRBJ1-2, the V gene TRBV4-1; D may be TRBD1 (5 bases). Trimming took off 4 bases at V and 13 bases at J, with 13 bases between the two ends. The CDR3 contains 11 residues. Per germline, CDR1 MGHRA and CDR2 YSYEKL. The CDR3 DNA reads TGCGCCAGCAGCCTACGGGACGGCCCCACCTTC. Its translation: CASSLRDGPTF.

The V gene is TRBV9, the J gene TRBJ2-1; tentative D call: TRBD1 (5 bases). The CDR3 runs 12 residues. V was trimmed by 0 bases and J by 12 bases, leaving 10 bases between them. CDR1 is SGDLS, CDR2 YYNGEE, per germline. The CDR3 sequence: CASSVEGYRQFF. The CDR3 nucleotides read TGTGCCAGCAGCGTAGAGGGGTATCGGCAGTTCTTC.

This clone came up once. CDR3 loop: CASSSDSYEQYF. As DNA, the CDR3 is TGTGCCAGCAGTTCGGACAGCTACGAGCAGTACTTC. The chain has TRBV2 and TRBJ2-7; tentatively, D is TRBD1 (6 bases). The CDR3 consists of 12 residues. Trimming removed 5 bases from V and 3 bases from J, with 8 bases in between. Germline CDR1 and CDR2: SNHLY and FYNNEI.

A few counts support this clone. The chain links TRBV11-2 to TRBJ2-1; 7 positions match TRBD2. Unmatched junction bases numbered 11, after V lost 5 bases and J lost 7 bases. The CDR3 is 15 amino acids. CDR1 is SGHAT, CDR2 FQNNGV, per germline. CDR3 sequence (DNA): TGTGCCAGCAGCGGCCCGGGAGGCGGGATAAATGAGCAGTTCTTC. It is translated as CASSGPGGGINEQFF.

The V gene is TRBV5-1, the J gene TRBJ1-1; D is ambiguous. Germline CDR1 reads SGHRS; CDR2 reads YFSETQ. The CDR3 extends over 15 amino acids. Between the trimmed V and J ends, which lost 0 bases and 4 bases, there was a span of 13 bases. CDR3 region: CASSLAGTRPTEAFF. CDR3 nucleotides: TGCGCCAGCAGCTTGGCGGGAACCAGGCCCACTGAAGCTTTCTTT.

V and J are TRBV7-9 and TRBJ1-5; D possibly corresponds to TRBD1 (6 bases). V lost 5 bases and J 2 bases, leaving 13 bases between the germline ends. CDR3 length equals 15 residues. Germline V gene data show CDR1 as SEHNR and CDR2 as FQNEAQ (reference sequence). CDR3 sequence (DNA): TGTGCCAGCAGCCCCTACAGGGTTGGCAATCAGCCCCAGCATTTT. Translated: CASSPYRVGNQPQHF. Combining the CDR3 with reference TRBV7-9 and TRBJ1-5 gives the whole variable domain DTGVSQNPRHKITKRGQNVTFRCDPISEHNRLYWYRQTLGQGPEFLTYFQNEAQLEKSRLLSDRFSAERPKGSFSTLEIQRTEQGDSAMYLCASSPYRVGNQPQHFGDGTRLSIL.

V gene TRBV7-6 combines with J gene TRBJ2-7, with a weak D call TRBD1 (6 bases). CDR1 and CDR2 from the germline V gene are SGHVS and FNYEAQ. The length of the CDR3 is 16 residues. V gave up 1 base and J gave up 1 base, with 14 bases separating them. CDR3 sequence reads: CASSLGIGTNSYEQYF. CDR3 nucleotide sequence: TGTGCCAGCAGCTTAGGAATCGGGACAAATTCCTACGAGCAGTACTTC.

Here the CDR3 DNA reads TGTGCCAGCAGTTACTCTGGCAGGGCGCGAGGCTACACCTTC. It codes for CASSYSGRARGYTF. V is TRBV6-5 and J is TRBJ1-2; a weak D match, TRBD1 (5 bases). The CDR3 extends over 14 amino acids. V was shortened by 0 bases and J by 8 bases, with 13 bases between the two germline ends. The germline gives CDR1 MNHEY, CDR2 SVGAGI.

This clone has more than one count but fewer than ten. CDR3 nucleotides: TGTGCCAGCAGTTCGCCGGGACAGAGGATACCCCAGTACTTC. The encoded protein is CASSSPGQRIPQYF. The chain couples TRBV7-3 to TRBJ2-7, with TRBD1 identical over 7 bases. The V gene end was trimmed by 6 bases and the J gene end by 10 bases; junction bases not matched to a gene: 15. CDR3 length equals 14 residues. The germline gives CDR1 SGHTA, CDR2 FQGTGA.

This chain uses TRBV5-6 with TRBJ1-1, with D unresolved. CDR1 and CDR2 from the germline V gene are SGHDT and YYEEEE. Trimming took off 2 bases at V and 8 bases at J, with 13 bases between the two ends. The CDR3 consists of 13 residues. DNA for the CDR3: TGTGCCAGCAGCTTTGGGCCAAACGAGGAAGCTTTCTTT. Translating it yields CASSFGPNEEAFF. Full variable domain (missing parts from reference TRBV5-6 and TRBJ1-1): DAGVTQSPTHLIKTRGQQVTLRCSPKSGHDTVSWYQQALGQGPQFIFQYYEEEERQRGNFPDRFSGHQFPNYSSELNVNALLLGDSALYLCASSFGPNEEAFFGQGTRLTVV.

The V and J genes are TRBV6-6 and TRBJ1-3; D not certain. V was clipped by 9 bases and J by 0 bases, with 3 bases between them. The CDR3 covers 11 residues. The germline V gene encodes CDR1 MNHNY and CDR2 SVGAGI (reference sequence). The CDR3 DNA reads as TGTGCCAGTTTCTCTGGAAACACCATATATTTT. Translating gives CASFSGNTIYF.

The chain joins TRBV6-4 to TRBJ2-3; D possibly matches TRBD1 or TRBD2 (7 bases each). CDR1 and CDR2 from the germline V gene are MRHNA and SNTAGT. This CDR3 is built from 14 residues. Trimming took off 5 bases at V and 2 bases at J, with 11 bases between the two ends. The CDR3 region is CASSPGGATDTQYF. In nucleotides, the CDR3 is TGTGCCAGCAGTCCAGGGGGGGCCACAGATACGCAGTATTTT.

The V gene is TRBV9, the J gene TRBJ1-5; D call uncertain. The CDR3 loop spans 14 amino acids. Trimming stripped 4 bases from V and 6 bases from J, with 14 bases between. Germline lookup yields CDR1 SGDLS and CDR2 YYNGEE. The CDR3 protein is CASSRTVGSQPQHF. CDR3 coding DNA: TGTGCCAGCAGCCGGACGGTGGGGAGTCAGCCCCAGCATTTT. The whole variable domain, filled in from reference TRBV9 and TRBJ1-5, reads DSGVTQTPKHLITATGQRVTLRCSPRSGDLSVYWYQQSLDQGLQFLIQYYNGEERAKGNILERFSAQQFPDLHSELNLSSLELGDSALYFCASSRTVGSQPQHFGDGTRLSIL.

V and J are TRBV4-3 and TRBJ2-3, with 15 bases lining up with TRBD2. The trim removed 3 bases at V and 7 bases at J, leaving 5 bases unmatched. Germline-derived CDR1 and CDR2 are LGHNA and YSLEER. CDR3 length: 16 residues. The CDR3 region has the DNA TGCGCCAGCAGCCAGGGACTAGCGGGGGGACTAAATACGCAGTATTTT. Translated: CASSQGLAGGLNTQYF.

This chain joins TRBV27 and TRBJ2-7, with 8 bases lining up with TRBD1. The CDR3 extends over 15 amino acids. CDR1 and CDR2 from the germline V gene are MNHEY and SMNVEV (reference sequence). V gave up 2 bases and J gave up 4 bases; unmatched junction bases: 7. CDR3 nucleotide sequence: TGTGCCAGCAGTTTAGTGCAGGGGGCTCTTTACGAGCAGTACTTC. Residues: CASSLVQGALYEQYF.

This clone was detected a few times. The gene calls are TRBV2 and TRBJ2-2, with 10 bases identical to TRBD2. Germline CDR1 and CDR2: SNHLY and FYNNEI. This CDR3 contains 15 residues. V was pared by 6 bases and J by 4 bases, with 5 bases of the junction left unmatched. The CDR3 nucleotides are TGTGCCAGCAGGCTACTAGCGGGGAGCACCGGGGAGCTGTTTTTT. This codes for CASRLLAGSTGELFF.

Concerning this clone: The sample holds other DNA sequences that translate to the same CDR3. The chain uses TRBV15 and TRBJ1-5; D not certain. The germline CDR1 and CDR2 sequences are LNHNV and YYDKDF (reference sequence). There are 14 residues in the CDR3. Between the trimmed V and J ends, which lost 7 bases and 2 bases, there was a span of 12 bases. The CDR3 region is CATTSEQGNQPQHF. The CDR3 DNA reads as TGTGCCACCACTTCGGAGCAGGGCAATCAGCCCCAGCATTTT.

The chain is built from TRBV11-2 and TRBJ2-3; maybe TRBD1 (5 bases). The CDR3 consists of 13 residues. From germline, CDR1 is SGHAT and CDR2 FQNNGV. V was shortened by 1 base and J by 6 bases, with 8 bases between the two germline ends. The CDR3 DNA reads TGTGCCAGCAGCTTAGGGGCAGGGGATACGCAGTATTTT. It translates to CASSLGAGDTQYF.

The V gene is TRBV29-1, the J gene TRBJ2-2; D not resolved. The CDR3 has 13 residues. V gave up 1 base and J gave up 1 base, with 4 bases separating them. In germline, CDR1 is SQVTM, CDR2 ANQGSEA. CDR3 residues: CSVEGGNTGELFF. The CDR3 nucleotides are TGCAGCGTTGAAGGGGGGAACACCGGGGAGCTGTTTTTT.

The CDR3 protein is CASGRRETGNSPLHF. The DNA for the CDR3 is TGTGCCAGTGGTAGAAGGGAGACGGGTAATTCACCCCTCCACTTT. The rearrangement joins TRBV19 to TRBJ1-6; D call uncertain. The V gene's germline CDR1 is LNHDA and CDR2 SQIVND (reference sequence). Trimming stripped 8 bases from V and 6 bases from J, with 17 bases between. The CDR3 runs to 15 residues.

This chain links TRBV28 with TRBJ2-7; 7 bases line up with TRBD2. Germline CDR1 reads MDHEN; CDR2 reads SYDVKM. V was pared by 2 bases and J by 4 bases, with 11 bases of the junction left unmatched. This CDR3 comprises 16 residues. CDR3 region: CASSLGYLAVNYEQYF. DNA of the CDR3: TGTGCCAGCAGTTTAGGCTATCTAGCGGTAAATTACGAGCAGTACTTC.

The CDR3 region has the DNA TGCGCCAGCAGCCAAGGAGATGACTGGTACAGGGGGATCTACGAGCAGTACTTC. This translates into CASSQGDDWYRGIYEQYF. The V call is TRBV4-1, the J call TRBJ2-7; 8 bases line up with TRBD1. Germline CDR1 and CDR2: MGHRA and YSYEKL. With V trimmed by 1 base and J by 3 bases, 14 bases remained unmatched. This CDR3 has 18 amino acids.